Listed here is a single T cell receptor beta chain. Germline V lookup: CDR1 KGHSH, CDR2 LQKENI. The CDR3 has 13 residues. V was shortened by 4 bases and J by 4 bases, with 10 bases between the two germline ends. The entry originates in a study of blood T cell repertoires in COVID-19. Overall study context: The samples span acute and convalescent COVID-19 from the United States, Italy and Spain.

In the study's own analysis: By means of reference gene primer amplification, nucleated cell counts were estimated. Sequencing used immunoSEQ multiplex PCR; TCRdb keeps in-frame clones, though not all of them. The DNA gave D and trimming, while V, J and clone size come from that table. This sample has around 210,000 clones; approximately 85% occur once, and the top ten carry more than 4.5%. Seattle's enrolled individuals joined amid active infection and were then monitored longitudinally. This TCR came from a man aged 50 to 59 with COVID-19, enrolled during active disease. The V gene is TRBV18, the J gene TRBJ2-5; D remains ambiguous. The sample taken for sequencing was peripheral blood. The CDR3 reads CASSQIGRETQYF. The CDR3 DNA sequence: TGTGCCAGCTCACAAATCGGTAGAGAGACCCAGTACTTC.